These 8 T cell receptor beta chains were sequenced from one sample in a study of a mutant IDH1 vaccine in newly diagnosed glioma. These receptors' antigens are unknown. Documented time point: week 35, safety follow-up. Vaccine doses each comprised 300 ug of mutant IDH1 20-mer peptide, with topical imiquimod. Profiling relied on immunoSEQ multiplex PCR, and the TCRdb table lists in-frame clones only, not all of them. The table records around 60,000 clones, roughly 76% of them present only once. This specimen consisted of PBMCs, obtained from a glioma patient whose treatment included an IDH1 peptide vaccine. The receptors were sampled from a middle-aged man with glioma.

Only one count was recorded for this clone. This sequence joins TRBV6-4 and TRBJ2-7, with 7 nucleotides matching TRBD1. This CDR3 region has 13 residues. Germline CDR1 and CDR2: MRHNA and SNTAGT. V lost 8 bases to trimming and J lost 5 bases; unmatched junction nucleotides: 9. The CDR3 reads CASPTGPPDEQYF. In nucleotides, the CDR3 is TGTGCCAGCCCGACAGGGCCTCCTGACGAGCAGTACTTC.

The chain combines TRBV7-9 with TRBJ2-7; D might be TRBD1 (5 bases). Germline V gene sequence: CDR1 SEHNR, CDR2 FQNEAQ (reference sequence). Trimming shortened V by 5 bases and J by 2 bases, and 22 bases separated the two germline ends. CDR3 length equals 17 residues. The CDR3: CASSAYKTGRVAYEQYF. The CDR3 bases are TGTGCCAGCAGCGCCTACAAAACAGGACGCGTTGCCTACGAGCAGTACTTC.

The chain recombines TRBV5-1 with TRBJ1-3; perhaps TRBD1 as D (6 bases). CDR3 length: 15 amino acids. Between the trimmed V and J ends, which lost 0 bases and 2 bases, there was a span of 9 bases. Germline V gives CDR1 SGHRS, CDR2 YFSETQ. The CDR3 reads CASSLGQVPGNTIYF. The CDR3 nucleotides are TGCGCCAGCAGCTTGGGACAGGTACCTGGAAACACCATATATTTT.

The CDR3: CASSSPEGRTGRTQYF. The DNA of the CDR3 is TGTGCCAGCAGCTCACCGGAGGGGCGGACCGGGCGGACCCAGTACTTC. This chain joins TRBV28 and TRBJ2-5; TRBD2 might be the D (6 bases). The germline V and J ends were trimmed by 6 bases and 7 bases, with 24 bases remaining between them. Germline-derived CDR1 and CDR2 are MDHEN and SYDVKM. The CDR3 extends over 16 amino acids.

The chain is built from TRBV6-6 and TRBJ1-2; the D is unclear. V was pared by 0 bases and J by 4 bases, with 12 bases between. CDR3 length equals 15 residues. CDR1 and CDR2 (germline): MNHNY, SVGAGI (reference sequence). CDR3 amino acids: CASSYSGLSGYGYTF. DNA of the CDR3: TGTGCCAGCAGTTACTCAGGGCTATCAGGCTATGGCTACACCTTC.

The rearrangement uses TRBV5-1 and TRBJ1-6; D ambiguous. The CDR3 runs to 13 residues. The V end lost 1 base, the J end lost 5 bases, and 4 bases lay between the germline ends. Germline V gene lookup returns CDR1 SGHRS and CDR2 YFSETQ. The chain's CDR3 is CASSLTNNSPLHF. In nucleotides, the CDR3 is TGCGCCAGCAGCTTGACGAATAATTCACCCCTCCACTTT.

This clone has a single count. CDR3 in amino acids: CASSVGHRTSGRGEQYF. As DNA, the CDR3 is TGTGCCAGCAGTGTGGGACATCGGACTAGCGGGAGAGGCGAGCAGTACTTC. The chain joins TRBV6-1 to TRBJ2-7; TRBD2 matches at 13 bases. CDR3 length equals 17 residues. CDR1 and CDR2 from the germline V gene are MNHNS and SASEGT. V lost 4 bases to trimming and J lost 6 bases; unmatched junction nucleotides: 12.

The chain carries TRBV10-1 and TRBJ1-1; the D is unclear. Germline V gene sequence: CDR1 WNHNN, CDR2 SYGVQD (reference sequence). This CDR3 contains 12 residues. V lost 3 bases to trimming and J lost 9 bases, with 11 bases between them. CDR3 region: CASSEVIGKAFF. Here the CDR3 DNA reads TGCGCCAGCAGTGAAGTTATCGGTAAAGCTTTCTTT.